The 12 T cell receptor beta chains presented below share a single source sample, sequenced in a study of cytotoxic CD8 clonotypes in ibrutinib-treated CLL. Sequencing was performed with immunoSEQ multiplex PCR; in TCRdb, only in-frame clones are kept and a portion is missing. The sample lists under 200,000 clones, 84% occurring once. The sample consisted of PBMCs, taken after 24 months of ibrutinib treatment. These receptors were collected from a human donor with chronic lymphocytic leukemia.

Of note for this clone: This same CDR3 is encoded by further DNA sequences in the sample. This chain connects TRBV7-3 to TRBJ1-5; D perhaps matches TRBD1 (6 bases). Trimming removed 7 bases at V and 4 bases at J, with 11 bases between. The CDR3 sequence is 13 residues long. CDR1 is SGHTA, CDR2 FQGTGA, per germline. This chain's CDR3 is CASNQGNNQPQHF. The CDR3 DNA reads as TGTGCCAGCAATCAGGGGAATAATCAGCCCCAGCATTTT.

This rearrangement joins TRBV7-3 to TRBJ1-1; unclear D gene. Germline CDR1 reads SGHTA; CDR2 reads FQGTGA. The CDR3 totals 15 residues. Trimming shortened V by 1 base and J by 2 bases, and 11 bases separated the two germline ends. CDR3 loop: CASSLRVRGNTEAFF. CDR3 in DNA: TGTGCCAGCAGCTTAAGGGTCCGGGGAAACACTGAAGCTTTCTTT. Full variable domain (remainder filled in from reference TRBV7-3 and TRBJ1-1): GAGVSQTPSNKVTEKGKYVELRCDPISGHTALYWYRQSLGQGPEFLIYFQGTGAADDSGLPNDRFFAVRPEGSVSTLKIQRTERGDSAVYLCASSLRVRGNTEAFFGQGTRLTVV.

A remark on this clone: Other DNA sequences in the same sample also yield this CDR3. This chain joins TRBV2 and TRBJ2-1, with 11 bases fitting TRBD1. CDR3 length: 14 residues. Trimming took 4 bases from V and 9 from J; bases not matched to a gene: 5. CDR1 and CDR2 from the germline V gene are SNHLY and FYNNEI. For the CDR3, the DNA is TGTGCCAGCAGTGGGGACAGGGGGTTGAGTGAGCAGTTCTTC. Translation gives CASSGDRGLSEQFF.

The rearrangement joins TRBV30 to TRBJ1-4; 8 nucleotides line up with TRBD1. Losses at the gene ends were 4 bases for V and 5 bases for J; bases not matched to a gene: 3. Germline CDR1 reads GTSNPN; CDR2 reads SVGIG (reference sequence). The CDR3 length is 13 residues. CDR3 region: CAWTRTGNEKLFF. DNA of the CDR3: TGTGCCTGGACCAGGACAGGGAATGAAAAACTGTTTTTT.

This clone was found a few times. V is TRBV18 and J is TRBJ1-1; unclear D gene. CDR1 and CDR2 (germline): KGHSH, LQKENI. Deletions cut 3 bases from V and 0 bases from J, with 8 bases between. The CDR3 sequence is 14 residues long. The CDR3 protein is CASSPLTVNTEAFF. DNA for the CDR3: TGTGCCAGCTCACCCCTCACGGTGAACACTGAAGCTTTCTTT.

The rearrangement joins TRBV5-1 to TRBJ2-1, with TRBD2 matching over 9 bases. This CDR3 contains 15 residues. Germline CDR1 reads SGHRS; CDR2 reads YFSETQ. V shed 5 bases, J shed 0 bases, and the junction held 3 bases outside the gene matches. This CDR3 is CASRTSGFSYNEQFF. CDR3 in DNA: TGCGCCAGCAGGACTAGCGGATTCTCCTACAATGAGCAGTTCTTC. Combining the CDR3 with reference TRBV5-1 and TRBJ2-1 gives the whole variable domain KAGVTQTPRYLIKTRGQQVTLSCSPISGHRSVSWYQQTPGQGLQFLFEYFSETQRNKGNFPGRFSGRQFSNSRSEMNVSTLELGDSALYLCASRTSGFSYNEQFFGPGTRLTVL.

The chain joins TRBV30 to TRBJ2-6; TRBD1 matches at 10 bases. The length of the CDR3 is 17 residues. Germline CDR1 reads GTSNPN; CDR2 reads SVGIG (reference sequence). V was clipped by 4 bases and J by 4 bases; unmatched bases: 10. CDR3 coding DNA: TGTGCCTGGAACCGGGGACAGGGGTCCGCCGGGGCCAACGTCCTGACTTTC. Its translation: CAWNRGQGSAGANVLTF.

The J gene is TRBJ1-2, the V gene TRBV7-9; D ambiguous. Germline V gene sequence: CDR1 SEHNR, CDR2 FQNEAQ (reference sequence). There are 13 residues in the CDR3. V lost 3 bases and J lost 7, with 12 bases in between. The DNA of the CDR3 is TGTGCCAGCAGCTTGTTGTTACGGGGTGGCTACACCTTC. It encodes CASSLLLRGGYTF.

About this clone itself: A junction end diverges from the germline sequence, so it may reflect a read error. This chain connects TRBV7-7 to TRBJ2-3; D not certain. Germline V gene sequence: CDR1 SSHAT, CDR2 FNYEAQ (reference sequence). CDR3 length: 13 residues. The chain's CDR3 is CASSLQYTDTQYF. The CDR3 DNA reads as TGTGCTAGCAGCTTACAGTACACAGATACGCAGTATTTT.

This sequence joins TRBV7-8 and TRBJ1-2; D is ambiguous. CDR3 length: 14 amino acids. Germline V gene lookup returns CDR1 SGHVS and CDR2 FQNEAQ. V was pared by 5 bases and J by 2 bases, with 12 bases between. This CDR3 reads CASSPSTANYGYTF. The CDR3 bases are TGTGCCAGCAGCCCCTCGACTGCGAACTATGGCTACACCTTC.

The table lists this clone with a few counts. The CDR3 sequence is CASSLEKSGQYGYTF. CDR3 bases: TGCGCCAGCAGCTTGGAGAAATCGGGACAATATGGCTACACCTTC. This rearrangement joins TRBV5-1 to TRBJ1-2; TRBD1 is a possible D gene (6 bases). Germline V gene lookup returns CDR1 SGHRS and CDR2 YFSETQ. V gave up 0 bases and J gave up 5 bases, with 14 bases separating them. There are 15 residues in the CDR3. The complete variable domain, with remaining parts taken from reference TRBV5-1 and TRBJ1-2, reads KAGVTQTPRYLIKTRGQQVTLSCSPISGHRSVSWYQQTPGQGLQFLFEYFSETQRNKGNFPGRFSGRQFSNSRSEMNVSTLELGDSALYLCASSLEKSGQYGYTFGSGTRLTVV.

In DNA, the CDR3 is TGTGCCTGGAGCCCACTACCAGATACGCAGTATTTT. It encodes CAWSPLPDTQYF. V is TRBV30 and J is TRBJ2-3; no reliable D call. V lost 3 bases and J lost 4, with 8 bases in between. The CDR3 contains 12 residues. Germline V lookup: CDR1 GTSNPN, CDR2 SVGIG (reference sequence).